This is a list of T cell receptor beta chains from one sample in a study of immune cell composition in non-small cell lung cancer. The data were produced by immunoSEQ multiplex PCR, yet TCRdb's version contains in-frame clones alone and is incomplete. There are 5,200 or so clones in the sample; roughly 84% occur only once, and 5% to 6.5% lies in the top ten. Sequencing was done on a sample of non-adjacent lung tissue. These receptors were taken from a human donor with non-small cell lung cancer. Some clones in this sample may be carry-over from other donors' samples. The CDR3 runs from the conserved cysteine through the conserved F or W. A D gene is named only where the DNA matches it firmly. Rows may omit the clone size; those that give it use once, few, many or a size class.

cdr3_nt cdr3_aa j_call v_call d_call clone_size
TGTGCCAGCAGTAGGGGACAGCAAAGGGAGACCCAGTACTTC CASSRGQQRETQYF TRBJ2-5 TRBV28 TRBD1 .
TGTGCCAGCAGCATGGGACTAGCGTACAATGAGCAGTTCTTC CASSMGLAYNEQFF TRBJ2-1 TRBV7-3 TRBD2 .
TGTGCCAGCAGCTTAGAGGGGTCAGGGGGGATGATTAGGGATGAGCAGTTCTTC CASSLEGSGGMIRDEQFF TRBJ2-1 TRBV11-3 . once
TGTGCCAGCAGTTACACTCACAAATCGACAGGGGAACACGAGCAGTACTTC CASSYTHKSTGEHEQYF TRBJ2-7 TRBV6-7 TRBD1 few
TGCGCCAGCAGCCAATTGACAGCTAACTATGGCTACACCTTC CASSQLTANYGYTF TRBJ1-2 TRBV4-3 . .
TGTGCCAGCAGTTACACCCCCCCTAGCCAGCAGTTCTTC CASSYTPPSQQFF TRBJ2-1 TRBV6-5 . .
TGTGCCAGCAGCGTAGGAGGGAATGGTCAAACCGGGGAGCTGTTTTTT CASSVGGNGQTGELFF TRBJ2-2 TRBV9 . .
TGTGCCAGCAGTGAAGGCGGGGGGACAGGGGGTCAGCCCCAGCATTTT CASSEGGGTGGQPQHF TRBJ1-5 TRBV6-1 TRBD1 .
TGTGCCAGCAGTTACTCGGACAGGGGTTGGGAGACCCAGTACTTC CASSYSDRGWETQYF TRBJ2-5 TRBV6-5 TRBD1 few
TGTGCCAGCAGCGGGAGCGGGGCTACCCAAGAGACCCAGTACTTC CASSGSGATQETQYF TRBJ2-5 TRBV5-6 TRBD2 .
TGTGCCAGCAGCTTAGCCAGGCCTGGCGGGGAGCTGTTTTTT CASSLARPGGELFF TRBJ2-2 TRBV11-1 . .
TGTGCCAGCAGTTATCGGGAGGCCACAGATACGCAGTATTTT CASSYREATDTQYF TRBJ2-3 TRBV6-5 TRBD2 .
TGCGCCAGCAGCTTGGAAGGGACAGGGAATGAAAAACTGTTTTTT CASSLEGTGNEKLFF TRBJ1-4 TRBV5-1 TRBD1 .
TGTGCCAGCAGCGCTCCGGGACAGGGCACCTACGAGCAGTACTTC CASSAPGQGTYEQYF TRBJ2-7 TRBV7-9 TRBD1 .
TGTGCCATCAGTGAGGATGGCTGGGGAGGGAACTATGGCTACACCTTC CAISEDGWGGNYGYTF TRBJ1-2 TRBV10-3 . .
TGCGCCAGCAGCTTTCAGGGGATCAATGAGCAGTTCTTC CASSFQGINEQFF TRBJ2-1 TRBV5-1 . .
TGTGCCAGCAGTGACTCCGGGACAGGGGTGTTCGAGCAGTACTTC CASSDSGTGVFEQYF TRBJ2-7 TRBV25-1 TRBD1 .
TGTGCCAGCAGTGACCCTGACAAAATAGCCAAAAACATTCAGTACTTC CASSDPDKIAKNIQYF TRBJ2-4 TRBV6-1 . .
TGCGCCAGCAGCCCGGGGACAGGGGGCGCGTCCGGGGAGCTGTTTTTT CASSPGTGGASGELFF TRBJ2-2 TRBV5-1 TRBD1 .
TGCGCCAGCACCCGACAGGGGAGCTCCTACAATGAGCAGTTCTTC CASTRQGSSYNEQFF TRBJ2-1 TRBV4-1 TRBD1 .
TGTGCCAGCAGGCTACAGGGCGCAGATACGCAGTATTTT CASRLQGADTQYF TRBJ2-3 TRBV28 . .
TGTGCCTGGAGGGGACAGAGTTACTACGAGCAGTACTTC CAWRGQSYYEQYF TRBJ2-7 TRBV30 TRBD1 .
TGTGCCATCAGTGAGGTAACTGCCTCCTACGAGCAGTACTTC CAISEVTASYEQYF TRBJ2-7 TRBV10-3 . .
TGTGCCATCAGTAACCCCGAGACAGGGGTCTACGAGCAGTACTTC CAISNPETGVYEQYF TRBJ2-7 TRBV10-3 TRBD1 .
TGCGCCAGCAGTGAGTTGGCCAGGGAGACCCAGTACTTC CASSELARETQYF TRBJ2-5 TRBV10-2 . .
TGTGCCAGACCGGGACAGGGGAGGTGCAATCAGCCCCAGCATTTT CARPGQGRCNQPQHF TRBJ1-5 TRBV6-6 TRBD1 .
TGTGCCAGCAGTGGATACGGGGGTTTGAGCGGGAGGATGAACGAGCAGTACTTC CASSGYGGLSGRMNEQYF TRBJ2-7 TRBV25-1 TRBD2 .
TGTGCCAGCAGCTTGTCCCTAGTTAGCAATCAGCCCCAGCATTTT CASSLSLVSNQPQHF TRBJ1-5 TRBV5-5 . .
TGTGCCAGCAGTGTCGAGGGCTTCCTCTCTGGAAACACCATATATTTT CASSVEGFLSGNTIYF TRBJ1-3 TRBV2 . .
TGTGCCAGCAGCTGGGGGACAGTTAATGAGCAGTTCTTC CASSWGTVNEQFF TRBJ2-1 TRBV5-6 TRBD1 .
TGCAGCGTTGTGGGGGTGACAGGGACCTACGAGCAGTACTTC CSVVGVTGTYEQYF TRBJ2-7 TRBV29-1 TRBD1 .
TGTGCCAGCAGCCGCCTAGCGGGAGGGCCGGGCGAGCAGTACTTC CASSRLAGGPGEQYF TRBJ2-7 TRBV6-5 TRBD2 .
TGTGCCAGCACTACGCCGGCTGGCGGGGGGGCCGGGGGCAATGAGCAGTTCTTC CASTTPAGGGAGGNEQFF TRBJ2-1 TRBV5-4 TRBD2 .
TGTGCCAGCAGCTTGGAAATAGCGGGGAATTCCTACGAGCAGTACTTC CASSLEIAGNSYEQYF TRBJ2-7 TRBV5-4 TRBD2 .
TGTGCCAGTAGTATTAGGACAGGGGAGAACTATGGCTACACCTTC CASSIRTGENYGYTF TRBJ1-2 TRBV19 TRBD1 .
TGTGCCAGCAGTGAGGTGACGCGGTCCACTGAAGCTTTCTTT CASSEVTRSTEAFF TRBJ1-1 TRBV6-1 . .
TGTGCCAGCAGCGAAAAAGCGGCAACTAACACTGAAGCTTTCTTT CASSEKAATNTEAFF TRBJ1-1 TRBV4-2 . .
TGTGCCACCAGTGAGGACAGTAGCAATCAGCCCCAGCATTTT CATSEDSSNQPQHF TRBJ1-5 TRBV15 . .
TGTGCCAGCAAGGCGAGCGCCCGCACAGATACGCAGTATTTT CASKASARTDTQYF TRBJ2-3 TRBV7-9 . .
TGTGCCAGCAGTTACTCTCGGCGAGGCACCGGGGAGCTGTTTTTT CASSYSRRGTGELFF TRBJ2-2 TRBV6-5 . .
TGTGCCAGCAGCACCCCGAGCGAGGATAGCACAGATACGCAGTATTTT CASSTPSEDSTDTQYF TRBJ2-3 TRBV13 . few
TGTGCCAGCAGCCTCGACAGGAATCAGCCCCAGCATTTT CASSLDRNQPQHF TRBJ1-5 TRBV11-2 . .
TGTGCCAGCAGCTTGGGGACAGGGAGCTCCTACGAGCAGTACTTC CASSLGTGSSYEQYF TRBJ2-7 TRBV7-9 TRBD1 .
TGTGCCAGCAAACTCCTCTCCTACAATGAGCAGTTCTTC CASKLLSYNEQFF TRBJ2-1 TRBV2 . .
TGTGCCAGCAGCTGGGGACTAGCGGGAGGAGGAGGGGAGCTGTTTTTT CASSWGLAGGGGELFF TRBJ2-2 TRBV5-4 TRBD2 once